This note documents a single T cell receptor beta chain sequence. This entry is derived from a study of cytomegalovirus exposure and HLA in healthy donors. Vbeta (60) and Jbeta (13) primers were used in the PCR. Repertoires were generated with immunoSEQ multiplex PCR, while TCRdb's copy carries only in-frame clones and drops some. The sample shows 100,000 to 130,000 clones, around 78% of them seen only once. V gave up 2 bases and J gave up 6 bases, with 8 bases separating them. The germline CDR1 and CDR2 sequences are KGHSH and LQKENI. CDR3 size: 12 residues. Sequencing was performed on PBMCs. This sequence was found in a man younger than 45 in good health and CMV-seronegative. The rearrangement links TRBV18 to TRBJ2-7; D unresolved. The DNA for the CDR3 is TGTGCCAGCTCACCAGGAACAGTCGAGCAGTACTTC. Translated: CASSPGTVEQYF.